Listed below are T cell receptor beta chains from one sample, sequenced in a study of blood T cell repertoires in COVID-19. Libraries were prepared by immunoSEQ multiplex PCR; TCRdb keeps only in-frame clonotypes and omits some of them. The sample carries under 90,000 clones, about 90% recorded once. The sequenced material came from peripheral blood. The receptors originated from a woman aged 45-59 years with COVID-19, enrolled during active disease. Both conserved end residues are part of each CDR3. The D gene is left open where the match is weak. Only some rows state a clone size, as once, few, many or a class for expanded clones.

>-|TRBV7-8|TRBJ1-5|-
CASSLGRGSPGQPQHF
TGTGCCAGCAGCTTAGGCCGCGGGTCTCCTGGGCAGCCCCAGCATTTT
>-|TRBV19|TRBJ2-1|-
CASRRGSSYNEQFF
TGTGCCAGTCGGCGGGGTTCCTCCTACAATGAGCAGTTCTTC
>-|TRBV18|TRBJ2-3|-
CASSALSTDTQYF
TGTGCCAGCTCGGCCCTGAGCACAGATACGCAGTATTTT
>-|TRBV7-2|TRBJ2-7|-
CASSATQVGEQYF
TGTGCCAGCAGCGCGACGCAGGTGGGCGAGCAGTACTTC
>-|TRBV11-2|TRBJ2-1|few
CASSSPTRRQLVYNEQFF
TGTGCCAGCAGCTCCCCGACACGGCGCCAGCTGGTGTACAATGAGCAGTTCTTC
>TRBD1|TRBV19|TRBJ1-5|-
CASSKETQGASQPQHF
TGTGCCAGTAGTAAAGAGACCCAGGGGGCTTCTCAGCCCCAGCATTTT
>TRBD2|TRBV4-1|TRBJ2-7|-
CASQGLAGGNEQYF
TGCGCCAGCCAGGGACTAGCGGGGGGAAACGAGCAGTACTTC
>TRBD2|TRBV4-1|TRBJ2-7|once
CASSHLAGEQYF
TGCGCCAGCAGCCATTTAGCGGGGGAGCAGTACTTC
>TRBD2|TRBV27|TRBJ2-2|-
CASSSSGRIDTGELFF
TGTGCCAGCAGTTCCAGCGGGAGGATCGACACCGGGGAGCTGTTTTTT
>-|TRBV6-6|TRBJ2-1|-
CASSYEREQFF
TGTGCCAGCAGTTACGAGCGGGAGCAGTTCTTC
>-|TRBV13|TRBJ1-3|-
CASSLNIGALNTIYF
TGTGCCAGCAGCTTAAATATAGGGGCTCTAAACACCATATATTTT
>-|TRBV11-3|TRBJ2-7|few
CASSSPPGQRDDRRYEQYF
TGTGCCAGCAGCTCCCCCCCTGGCCAGAGAGACGACAGAAGATACGAGCAGTACTTC
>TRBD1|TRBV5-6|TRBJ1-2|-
CASSKTGISYTF
TGTGCCAGCAGCAAGACAGGGATTAGCTACACCTTC
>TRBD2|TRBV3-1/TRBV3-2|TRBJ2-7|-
CASSQMAGGGSEQYF
TGTGCCAGCAGCCAAATGGCGGGAGGCGGCTCCGAGCAGTACTTC
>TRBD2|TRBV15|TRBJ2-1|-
CATSRGREASYNEQFF
TGTGCCACCAGCAGAGGGCGGGAGGCATCCTACAATGAGCAGTTCTTC
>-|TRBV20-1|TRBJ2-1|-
CSASIFERSGAYNEQFF
TGCAGTGCTAGTATCTTCGAGAGGTCGGGAGCTTACAATGAGCAGTTCTTC
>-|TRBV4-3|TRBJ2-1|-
CASSREAAPDTYNEQFF
TGCGCCAGCAGCCGAGAGGCTGCGCCGGACACTTACAATGAGCAGTTCTTC
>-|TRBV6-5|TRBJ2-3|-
CASSAWAGGDTQYF
TGTGCCAGCAGCGCCTGGGCAGGCGGGGATACGCAGTATTTT
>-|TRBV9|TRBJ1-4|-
CASSVSGPHEKLFF
TGTGCCAGCAGCGTATCAGGCCCCCATGAAAAACTGTTTTTT
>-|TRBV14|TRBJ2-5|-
CASSQLRTGVTQYF
TGTGCCAGCAGCCAATTGCGGACTGGGGTGACCCAGTACTTC
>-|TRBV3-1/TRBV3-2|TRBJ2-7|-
CASSISLTPYEQYF
TGTGCCAGCAGCATTAGCTTAACCCCCTACGAGCAGTACTTC
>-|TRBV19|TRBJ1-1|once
CASSALTEAFF
TGTGCCAGTAGTGCGCTAACTGAAGCTTTCTTT